One and the same sample provided the 18 T cell receptor beta chains below, sequenced in a study of Graves' ophthalmopathy and Graves' hyperthyroidism. Scientists amplified the TCR beta CDR3 regions from RNA transcripts. The library came from an HTBI-primed first-round RT-PCR and a second-round multiplex PCR. MiXCR, run by TCRdb on the multiplex PCR reads, gives a single entry per CDR3 protein. This sample has just over 400,000 distinct CDR3 sequences, with roughly 21% found just once. Sequenced material: peripheral blood. These receptors came from a woman aged 18-29 years with stable Graves' hyperthyroidism.

This clonotype has at least ten counts. The chain uses TRBV7-2 and TRBJ2-7; 7 nucleotides match TRBD1. This CDR3 region has 15 residues. Losses at the gene ends were 5 bases for V and 2 bases for J; bases not matched to a gene: 9. CDR1 is SGHTA and CDR2 is FQGNSA in the germline V gene. CDR3 residues: CASSLGTAPTYEQYF. CDR3 DNA: TGTGCCAGCAGCCTCGGGACAGCACCAACCTACGAGCAGTACTTC.

This clonotype was picked up many times. J is TRBJ2-7 and V is TRBV20-1; D perhaps matches TRBD1 (7 bases). Germline values: CDR1 DFQATT, CDR2 SNEGSKA (reference sequence). This CDR3 region has 14 residues. V lost 3 bases and J 2 bases, leaving 14 bases between the germline ends. The DNA for the CDR3 is TGCAGTGCTAGGGCGGGACAGACCCCCTACGAGCAGTACTTC. Translation gives CSARAGQTPYEQYF.

This clonotype was detected many times. V usage is TRBV30 and J usage is TRBJ2-7; tentatively, D is TRBD2 (5 bases). This CDR3 comprises 11 residues. Looked up from germline, CDR1 is GTSNPN and CDR2 is SVGIG (reference sequence). V was clipped by 0 bases and J by 6 bases, with 6 bases between them. This CDR3 is CAWSVGIEQYF. The CDR3 DNA follows: TGTGCCTGGAGTGTCGGGATCGAGCAGTACTTC.

This clonotype was seen only a few times. This chain uses TRBV2 with TRBJ2-5; D unresolved. Trimming shortened V by 1 base and J by 4 bases, and 10 bases separated the two germline ends. Germline CDR1 and CDR2: SNHLY and FYNNEI. The CDR3 runs to 14 residues. In DNA, the CDR3 is TGTGCCAGCAGTGAAGGAATCGGAGTAGAGACCCAGTACTTC. It specifies CASSEGIGVETQYF.

The chain uses TRBV24-1 and TRBJ1-5, with D possibly being TRBD1 (5 bases). Deletions cut 5 bases from V and 0 bases from J, with 25 bases between. Germline CDR1 KGHDR, CDR2 SFDVKD. The CDR3 loop spans 20 amino acids. The DNA for the CDR3 is TGTGCCACCAGTGCAAAAATCTCCAGGGAAGGGCCTTATAGCAATCAGCCCCAGCATTTT. Translating gives CATSAKISREGPYSNQPQHF.

In its sample, this clonotype was seen a few times. The genes are TRBV20-1 and TRBJ2-5, with D possibly TRBD1 on 6 matching bases. Deletions cut 2 bases from V and 3 bases from J, with 16 bases between. The CDR3 is 15 residues long. The germline V gene encodes CDR1 DFQATT and CDR2 SNEGSKA (reference sequence). CDR3 residues: CSARPPQGLKETQYF. The CDR3 DNA reads as TGCAGTGCTAGACCTCCTCAGGGGCTCAAAGAGACCCAGTACTTC.

This clonotype was detected a few times. The chain combines TRBV28 with TRBJ2-5; D ambiguous. The germline V gene has CDR1 MDHEN and CDR2 SYDVKM. V gave up 2 bases and J gave up 1 base, with 11 bases separating them. The CDR3 consists of 15 residues. The CDR3 bases are TGTGCCAGCAGTTTAAGCCCAGGCATCCAAGAGACCCAGTACTTC. It is translated as CASSLSPGIQETQYF.

This clonotype was recorded many times. This chain connects TRBV11-2 to TRBJ1-1; D possibly corresponds to TRBD1 (5 bases). CDR3 length equals 13 residues. The germline V and J ends were trimmed by 1 base and 8 bases, with 11 bases remaining between them. CDR1 is SGHAT and CDR2 is FQNNGV in the germline V gene. CDR3 nucleotide sequence: TGTGCCAGCAGCTTAGGCGGACGGGGCGAAGCTTTCTTT. Translated, it gives CASSLGGRGEAFF.

This chain uses TRBV6-2 or TRBV6-3 with TRBJ1-5; 10 bases line up with TRBD1. CDR1 is MNHEY, CDR2 SVGEGT, per germline. V shed 0 bases and J 1 base; nucleotides not matched to a gene: 6. The CDR3 is made up of 18 amino acids. The CDR3 DNA follows: TGTGCCAGCAGTTACTCGCTGACAGGGGGCTTGAGCAATCAGCCCCAGCATTTT. Translated: CASSYSLTGGLSNQPQHF.

V and J are TRBV6-5 and TRBJ1-2; 7 nucleotides agree with TRBD1. The CDR3 sequence is 14 residues long. CDR1 and CDR2 from the germline V gene are MNHEY and SVGAGI. The ends lost 2 bases at V and 8 bases at J; junction bases unmatched: 8. This CDR3 reads CASSYDRELQGYTF. Here the CDR3 DNA reads TGTGCCAGCAGTTACGACAGGGAGCTGCAAGGCTACACCTTC.

In this sample, this clonotype turned up many times. V is TRBV6-2 or TRBV6-3 and J is TRBJ1-5; D uncertain. The CDR3 covers 13 residues. In germline, CDR1 is MNHEY, CDR2 SVGEGT. V was clipped by 5 bases and J by 7 bases, with 12 bases between them. CDR3 amino acids: CASSDRGKQPQHF. CDR3 DNA sequence: TGTGCCAGCAGTGACCGTGGAAAACAGCCCCAGCATTTT.

This chain links TRBV6-5 with TRBJ2-2; no reliable D call. The CDR3 consists of 14 residues. The V and J ends lost 3 bases and 4 bases respectively, with 9 bases between them. The germline V gene encodes CDR1 MNHEY and CDR2 SVGAGI. CDR3 sequence: CASSYQEGTGELFF. The CDR3 nucleotides are TGTGCCAGCAGTTATCAGGAAGGCACCGGGGAGCTGTTTTTT.

The J gene is TRBJ1-2, the V gene TRBV10-3; 8 nucleotides line up with TRBD1. The CDR3 is made up of 13 amino acids. Looked up from germline, CDR1 is ENHRY and CDR2 is SYGVKD. Germline trimming cut 11 bases from V and 8 bases from J; bases unmatched to any gene: 13. The CDR3 spells CAASSDRGEGYTF. For the CDR3, the DNA is TGTGCCGCGTCGTCTGACAGGGGAGAGGGCTACACCTTC.

The chain uses TRBV7-3 and TRBJ2-5, with 13 bases lining up with TRBD2. V shed 6 bases, J shed 4 bases, and the junction held 11 bases outside the gene matches. CDR3 length equals 17 residues. CDR1 SGHTA and CDR2 FQGTGA come from the germline V gene. The CDR3 here is CASSVTSGGAGGETQYF. DNA of the CDR3: TGTGCCAGCAGTGTAACTAGCGGGGGGGCCGGTGGAGAGACCCAGTACTTC.

This clonotype came up many times. The chain couples TRBV7-2 to TRBJ1-1; no clear D gene. The CDR3 contains 14 residues. Germline V gene data show CDR1 as SGHTA and CDR2 as FQGNSA. V was shortened by 2 bases and J by 4 bases, with 11 bases between the two germline ends. CDR3 sequence: CASSLTGQSTEAFF. CDR3 DNA sequence: TGTGCCAGCAGCTTAACCGGGCAAAGCACTGAAGCTTTCTTT.

The table lists this clonotype with many counts. The chain employs TRBV3-1 and TRBJ1-2, with D maybe TRBD1 (5 bases). Germline V gene data show CDR1 as LGHDT and CDR2 as YNNKEL (reference sequence). The CDR3 contains 13 residues. With 2 bases removed from V and 6 bases from J, the gap between germline ends came to 10 bases. The CDR3 bases are TGTGCCAGCAGCCAACAGGGTGGCGATGGCTACACCTTC. Translated: CASSQQGGDGYTF. The full variable domain, rest sourced from reference TRBV3-1 and TRBJ1-2, is DTAVSQTPKYLVTQMGNDKSIKCEQNLGHDTMYWYKQDSKKFLKIMFSYNNKELIINETVPNRFSPKSPDKAHLNLHINSLELGDSAVYFCASSQQGGDGYTFGSGTRLTVV.

The V and J genes are TRBV4-1 and TRBJ1-5, with TRBD1 matching over 10 bases. CDR1 is MGHRA, CDR2 YSYEKL, per germline. The length of the CDR3 is 17 residues. J lost 0 bases, V lost 1 base, and 3 bases had no gene match. The CDR3 DNA reads TGCGCCAGCAGCCAAGCCGGGACAGGGGATAGCAATCAGCCCCAGCATTTT. Protein sequence: CASSQAGTGDSNQPQHF.

The chain recombines TRBV24-1 with TRBJ2-2; tentative D call: TRBD2 (6 bases). CDR1 is KGHDR, CDR2 SFDVKD, per germline. This CDR3 is 16 amino acids long. The germline V and J ends were trimmed by 3 bases and 1 base, with 11 bases remaining between them. The CDR3 loop reads CATSDGGEGNTGELFF. Written as DNA, the CDR3 is TGTGCCACCAGTGATGGAGGGGAAGGGAACACCGGGGAGCTGTTTTTT.